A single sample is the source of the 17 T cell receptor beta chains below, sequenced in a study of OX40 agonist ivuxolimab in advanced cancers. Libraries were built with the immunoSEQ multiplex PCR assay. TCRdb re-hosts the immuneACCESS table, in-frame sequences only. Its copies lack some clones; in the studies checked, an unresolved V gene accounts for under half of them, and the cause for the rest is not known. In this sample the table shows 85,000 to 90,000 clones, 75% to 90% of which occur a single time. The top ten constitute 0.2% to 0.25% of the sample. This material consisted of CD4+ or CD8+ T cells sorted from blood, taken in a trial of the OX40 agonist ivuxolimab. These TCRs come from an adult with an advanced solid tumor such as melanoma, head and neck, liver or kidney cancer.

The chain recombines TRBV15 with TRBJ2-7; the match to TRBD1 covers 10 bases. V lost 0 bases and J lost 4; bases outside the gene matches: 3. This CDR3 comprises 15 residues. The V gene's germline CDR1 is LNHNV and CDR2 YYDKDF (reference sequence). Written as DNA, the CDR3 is TGTGCCACCAGCAGAGATAGGGACAGGGGATACGAGCAGTACTTC. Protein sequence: CATSRDRDRGYEQYF.

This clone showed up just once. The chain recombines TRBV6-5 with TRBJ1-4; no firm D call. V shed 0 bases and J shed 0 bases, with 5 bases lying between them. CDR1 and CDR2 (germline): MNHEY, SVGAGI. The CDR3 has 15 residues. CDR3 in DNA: TGTGCCAGCAGTTACTCGCGTGCAACTAATGAAAAACTGTTTTTT. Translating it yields CASSYSRATNEKLFF.

The CDR3: CASSLYPVRETEAFF. CDR3 DNA sequence: TGTGCCAGCAGTTTATACCCGGTAAGGGAGACTGAAGCTTTCTTT. The J gene is TRBJ1-1, the V gene TRBV28; no definite D call. The germline CDR1 and CDR2 sequences are MDHEN and SYDVKM. With 1 base removed from V and 5 bases from J, the gap between germline ends came to 14 bases. This CDR3 comprises 15 residues.

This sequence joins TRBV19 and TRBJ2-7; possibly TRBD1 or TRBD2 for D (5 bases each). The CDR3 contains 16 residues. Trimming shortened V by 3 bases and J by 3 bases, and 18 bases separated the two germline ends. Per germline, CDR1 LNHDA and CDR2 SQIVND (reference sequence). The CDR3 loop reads CASSIREGFPLYEQYF. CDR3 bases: TGTGCCAGTAGTATCCGAGAGGGGTTTCCCCTCTACGAGCAGTACTTC.

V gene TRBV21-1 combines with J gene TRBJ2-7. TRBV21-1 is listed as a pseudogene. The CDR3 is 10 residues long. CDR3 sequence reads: CATASHEQYV. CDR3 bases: TGTGCTACCGCGAGCCACGAGCAGTACGTC.

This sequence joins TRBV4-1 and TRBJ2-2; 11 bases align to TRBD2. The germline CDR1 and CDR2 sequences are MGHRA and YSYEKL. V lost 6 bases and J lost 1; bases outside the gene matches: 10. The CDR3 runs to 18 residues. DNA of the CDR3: TGCGCCAGCAGACGAACCGCCGGGACTAGCGGGAACACCGGGGAGCTGTTTTTT. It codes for CASRRTAGTSGNTGELFF.

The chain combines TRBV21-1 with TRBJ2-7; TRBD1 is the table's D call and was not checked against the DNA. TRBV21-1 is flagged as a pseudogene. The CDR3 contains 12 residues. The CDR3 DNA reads TGTGCCAGCAGACCACAGGGTTACGAGCAGTACTTC. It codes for CASRPQGYEQYF.

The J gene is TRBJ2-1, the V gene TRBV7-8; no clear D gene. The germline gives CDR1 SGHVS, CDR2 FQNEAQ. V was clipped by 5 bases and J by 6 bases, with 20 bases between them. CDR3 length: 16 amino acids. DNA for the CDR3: TGTGCCAGCAGCCTCATTCATGGAAAAGGTTTCAATGAGCAGTTCTTC. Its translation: CASSLIHGKGFNEQFF.

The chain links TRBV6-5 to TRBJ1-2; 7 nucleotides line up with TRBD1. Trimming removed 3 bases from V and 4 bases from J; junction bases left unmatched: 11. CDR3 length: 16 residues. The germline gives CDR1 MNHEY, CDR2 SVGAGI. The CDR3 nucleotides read TGTGCCAGCAGTTATACCACAGGGGAAGCGGTCTATGGCTACACCTTC. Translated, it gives CASSYTTGEAVYGYTF.

Here the CDR3 DNA reads TGCGCCAGCAGCGCGAGGGACAGGGGGTACACAGATACGCAGTATTTT. It is translated as CASSARDRGYTDTQYF. The chain is built from TRBV5-1 and TRBJ2-3; 11 bases are shared with TRBD1. Germline-derived CDR1 and CDR2 are SGHRS and YFSETQ. The CDR3 extends over 16 amino acids. V lost 4 bases and J lost 2; bases outside the gene matches: 6.

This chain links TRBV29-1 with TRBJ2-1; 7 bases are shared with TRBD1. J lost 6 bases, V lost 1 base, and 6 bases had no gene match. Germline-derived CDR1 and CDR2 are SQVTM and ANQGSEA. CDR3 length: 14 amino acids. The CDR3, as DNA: TGCAGCGTTGAAGGGGGTGGGACAGCCAATGAGCAGTTCTTC. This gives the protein CSVEGGGTANEQFF.

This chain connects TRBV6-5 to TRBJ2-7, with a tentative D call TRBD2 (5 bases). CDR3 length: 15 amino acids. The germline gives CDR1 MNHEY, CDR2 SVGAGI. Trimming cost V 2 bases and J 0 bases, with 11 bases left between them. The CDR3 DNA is TGTGCCAGCAGTTACAGGAGGTTACGCTCCTACGAGCAGTACTTC. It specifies CASSYRRLRSYEQYF.

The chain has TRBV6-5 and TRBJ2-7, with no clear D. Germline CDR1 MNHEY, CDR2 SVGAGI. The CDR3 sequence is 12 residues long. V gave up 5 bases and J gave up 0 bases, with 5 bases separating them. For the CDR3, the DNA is TGTGCCAGCAGTGGAGACTCCTACGAGCAGTACTTC. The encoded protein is CASSGDSYEQYF.

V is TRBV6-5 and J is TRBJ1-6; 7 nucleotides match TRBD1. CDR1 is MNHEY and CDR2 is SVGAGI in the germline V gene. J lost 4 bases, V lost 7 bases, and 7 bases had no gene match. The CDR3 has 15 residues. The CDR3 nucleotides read TGTGCCAGCACCCAGGGGGGTACTTATAATTCACCCCTCCACTTT. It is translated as CASTQGGTYNSPLHF.

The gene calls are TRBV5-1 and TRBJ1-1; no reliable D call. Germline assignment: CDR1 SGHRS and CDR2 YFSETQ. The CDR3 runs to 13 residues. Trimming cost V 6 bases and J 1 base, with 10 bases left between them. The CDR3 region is CASKPDPNTEAFF. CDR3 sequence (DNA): TGCGCCAGCAAACCGGACCCGAACACTGAAGCTTTCTTT.

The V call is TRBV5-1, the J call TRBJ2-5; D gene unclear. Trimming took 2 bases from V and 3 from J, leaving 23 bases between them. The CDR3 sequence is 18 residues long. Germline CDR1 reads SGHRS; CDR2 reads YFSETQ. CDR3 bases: TGCGCCAGCAGCTTTGGGGTGGGGTTCGACTCGAACGAAGAGACCCAGTACTTC. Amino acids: CASSFGVGFDSNEETQYF.

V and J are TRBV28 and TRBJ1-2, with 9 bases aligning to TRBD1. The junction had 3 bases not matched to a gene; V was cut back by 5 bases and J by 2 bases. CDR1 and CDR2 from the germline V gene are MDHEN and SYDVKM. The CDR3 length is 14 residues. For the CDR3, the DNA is TGTGCCAGCAGTCACGACAGGGGGAACTATGGCTACACCTTC. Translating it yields CASSHDRGNYGYTF.